Listed below are T cell receptor beta chains from one sample, sequenced in a study of OX40 agonist ivuxolimab in advanced cancers. This table comes from immunoSEQ multiplex PCR, and its TCRdb copy is limited to in-frame clones, with some not included. The profile shows 55,000 to 75,000 clones, around four fifths of them singletons. Sequencing used CD4+ or CD8+ T cells sorted from blood, obtained in a trial of the OX40 agonist ivuxolimab. Source of these receptors: an adult with an advanced solid tumor such as melanoma, head and neck, liver or kidney cancer. Each CDR3 is given with its conserved first and last residue. The D gene is left open where the match is weak. The size of a clone is reported for some rows only, either as once, few or many, or as a class for expanded clones.

cdr3_length clone_size j_call d_call v_call cdr3_nt cdr3_aa
16 - TRBJ2-1 - TRBV5-1 TGCGCCAGCAGCTTGGGTCCCTTGAGCTCCTACAATGAGCAGTTCTTC CASSLGPLSSYNEQFF
16 - TRBJ2-3 TRBD2 TRBV28 TGTGCCAGCAGTTCACTAGCGGGACCCAAACCAGATACGCAGTATTTT CASSSLAGPKPDTQYF
18 once TRBJ2-3 TRBD2 TRBV7-2 TGTGCCAGCAGGAAAGGGGAGCGGGGGCGTGGTAGCACAGATACGCAGTATTTT CASRKGERGRGSTDTQYF
15 once TRBJ2-3 TRBD1 TRBV19 TGTGCCAGTAGGCAGACAGGGGACCGCACAGATACGCAGTATTTT CASRQTGDRTDTQYF
14 few TRBJ2-5 - TRBV27 TGTGCCAGCAGTCACAGGGGGGGGCAAGAGACCCAGTACTTC CASSHRGGQETQYF
14 - TRBJ1-1 - TRBV11-3 TGTGCCAGCAGCTCTGGACAGTTCGGGACTGAAGCTTTCTTT CASSSGQFGTEAFF
16 - TRBJ1-1 - TRBV5-4 TGTGCCAGCAGCTTGGGCCCGAAACAGGTGAACACTGAAGCTTTCTTT CASSLGPKQVNTEAFF
14 few TRBJ2-1 - TRBV19 TGTGCCAGTACCCGGGACACCCCTGGGAATGAGCAGTTCTTC CASTRDTPGNEQFF
13 - TRBJ2-1 - TRBV7-3 TGTGCCAGCAGCTTACAGGGGCCAAATGAGCAGTTCTTC CASSLQGPNEQFF
16 - TRBJ2-5 TRBD2 TRBV2 TGTGCCAGCAGTATGGGACTAGCGGGCGGGCAAGAGACCCAGTACTTC CASSMGLAGGQETQYF
15 - TRBJ2-5 - TRBV5-6 TGTGCCAGCAGCTATACAGGGAGAGGCGAAGAGACCCAGTACTTC CASSYTGRGEETQYF
13 many TRBJ1-2 TRBD1 TRBV6-6 TGTGCCAGCAGTCGGGACAGGGGAGACGGCTACACCTTC CASSRDRGDGYTF
15 - TRBJ2-1 TRBD2 TRBV28 TGTGCCAGCAGTTTAACTAGCGGGAGGTACAATGAGCAGTTCTTC CASSLTSGRYNEQFF
12 - TRBJ1-1 - TRBV28 TGTGCCAGCAGTACGGGAGGGACTGAAGCTTTCTTT CASSTGGTEAFF
15 - TRBJ2-1 TRBD2 TRBV5-1 TGCGCCAGCAGCCCGGGAGTGGGACTAGCAAATGAGCAGTTCTTC CASSPGVGLANEQFF
14 - TRBJ1-2 - TRBV7-9 TGTGCCAGCAGCTTAGCCCAGGGTGGCTATGGCTACACCTTC CASSLAQGGYGYTF
11 - TRBJ2-1 - TRBV19 TGTGCCAGTAGTATCTCCAATGAGCAGTTCTTC CASSISNEQFF
13 once TRBJ2-5 - TRBV5-1 TGCGCCAGCAGCTTGGGTTACCAAGAGACCCAGTACTTC CASSLGYQETQYF
14 - TRBJ2-7 - TRBV6-6 TGTGCCAGCAGTTACGAGGGGCTGTCGGCCGAGCAGTACTTC CASSYEGLSAEQYF
16 - TRBJ2-2 - TRBV5-1 TGCGCCAGCAGCTTATCTGGCAGGGTGAACACCGGGGAGCTGTTTTTT CASSLSGRVNTGELFF
14 - TRBJ2-3 TRBD2 TRBV7-8 TGTGCCAGCAGCTTAGGGCGGGGGGGCCATACGCAGTATTTT CASSLGRGGHTQYF
15 - TRBJ2-7 - TRBV7-9 TGTGCCAGCAGCTTAGGAGGGACACCCTCCTACGAGCAGTACTTC CASSLGGTPSYEQYF
15 - TRBJ2-7 - TRBV6-1 TGTGCCAGCAGTGCAGGAGGGGCACGGGTGGGCGAGCAGTACTTC CASSAGGARVGEQYF
14 - TRBJ1-1 - TRBV28 TGTGCCAGCAGCGAACCTTACAAGAACACTGAAGCTTTCTTT CASSEPYKNTEAFF
15 - TRBJ2-2 TRBD1 TRBV30 TGTGCCTGTCCCCGAGGGACAGCGAACACCGGGGAGCTGTTTTTT CACPRGTANTGELFF
14 few TRBJ2-7 - TRBV28 TGTGCCAGCAGTTCGACGTCGTCGGGTTACGAGCAGTACTTC CASSSTSSGYEQYF
16 - TRBJ2-1 TRBD2 TRBV2 TGTGCCAGCAGTCTCACGACTAGCGGGATCTACAATGAGCAGTTCTTC CASSLTTSGIYNEQFF
13 - TRBJ1-2 TRBD1 TRBV27 TGTGCCAGCAGCCATGGACAGGGTGACGGCTACACCTTC CASSHGQGDGYTF
13 few TRBJ1-1 - TRBV10-3 TGTGCCATCAATTCGGCTGCGAACACTGAAGCTTTCTTT CAINSAANTEAFF
15 few TRBJ2-5 - TRBV7-2 TGTGCCAGCAGCTTAGGGGGGGGCGTCGTGGAGACCCAGTACTTC CASSLGGGVVETQYF
14 - TRBJ1-4 - TRBV27 TGTGCCAGCAGTTTGTGGGGCCCTAATGAAAAACTGTTTTTT CASSLWGPNEKLFF
14 - TRBJ2-4 - TRBV6-4 TGTGCCAGCAGTGAAGGGCCCATGGGAGTCATTCAGTACTTC CASSEGPMGVIQYF
13 once TRBJ1-2 - TRBV5-1 TGCGCCAGCAGCCTAGGGGGAGAGTATGGCTACACCTTC CASSLGGEYGYTF
14 - TRBJ1-2 - TRBV5-1 TGCGCCAGCAGCTTGGGGACTACAGGGAAGGGCTACACCTTC CASSLGTTGKGYTF
14 - TRBJ2-1 TRBD2 TRBV6-1 TGTGCCAGCAGTGATAGCGGGAGAAGGGGTGAGCAGTTCTTC CASSDSGRRGEQFF
15 - TRBJ2-5 - TRBV2 TGTGCCAGCAGTGGGCCGGGGGGCGAAAAAGAGACCCAGTACTTC CASSGPGGEKETQYF
16 - TRBJ2-1 TRBD2 TRBV2 TGTGCCAGCAGTGTTTTCGCGGGGGGAGCGAACAATGAGCAGTTCTTC CASSVFAGGANNEQFF
16 - TRBJ1-3 - TRBV27 TGTGCCAGCAGCCCCGGGGTTCACACCTCTGGAAACACCATATATTTT CASSPGVHTSGNTIYF
18 few TRBJ2-6 - TRBV19 TGTGCCAGTAGTTCTCGGGCCCCGAGGGGCTCTGGGGCCAACGTCCTGACTTTC CASSSRAPRGSGANVLTF
15 - TRBJ2-6 - TRBV19 TGTGCCAGTAGTCGCCAGGGTACTGGGGCCAACGTCCTGACTTTC CASSRQGTGANVLTF
13 - TRBJ1-3 - TRBV11-3 TGTGCCAGCAGCGCAGGACAGCTTGGGGCCATATATTTT CASSAGQLGAIYF
13 - TRBJ1-2 - TRBV7-6 TGTGCCAGCAGCTTAGATCCCGGGGATGGCTACACCTTC CASSLDPGDGYTF
14 - TRBJ1-1 - TRBV7-2 TGTGCCAGCAGCGCACCGACTGGGAACACTGAAGCTTTCTTT CASSAPTGNTEAFF
11 once TRBJ1-1 - TRBV2 TGTGCCAGCAGTGTAGACACTGAAGCTTTCTTT CASSVDTEAFF
14 many TRBJ2-2 - TRBV18 TGTGCCAGCTCAAATCAGAATATCCCCGGGGAGCTGTTTTTT CASSNQNIPGELFF